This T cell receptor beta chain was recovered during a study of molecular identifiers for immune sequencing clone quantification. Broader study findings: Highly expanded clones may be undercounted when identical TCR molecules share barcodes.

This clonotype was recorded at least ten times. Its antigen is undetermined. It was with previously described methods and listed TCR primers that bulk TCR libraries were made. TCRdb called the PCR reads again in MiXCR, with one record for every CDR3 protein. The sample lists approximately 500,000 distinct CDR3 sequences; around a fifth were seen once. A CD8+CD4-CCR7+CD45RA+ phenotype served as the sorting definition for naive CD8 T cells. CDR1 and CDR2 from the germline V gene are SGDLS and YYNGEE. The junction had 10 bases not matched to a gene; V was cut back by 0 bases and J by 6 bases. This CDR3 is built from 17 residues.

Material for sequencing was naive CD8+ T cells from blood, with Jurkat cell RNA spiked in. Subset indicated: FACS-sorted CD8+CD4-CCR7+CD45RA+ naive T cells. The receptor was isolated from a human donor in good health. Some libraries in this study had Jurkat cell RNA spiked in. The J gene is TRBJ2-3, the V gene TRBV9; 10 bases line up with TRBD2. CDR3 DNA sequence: TGTGCCAGCAGCGTAGAACGGAGCGGGGGGGCCGGGGATACGCAGTATTTT. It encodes CASSVERSGGAGDTQYF. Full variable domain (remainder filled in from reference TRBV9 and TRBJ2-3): DSGVTQTPKHLITATGQRVTLRCSPRSGDLSVYWYQQSLDQGLQFLIQYYNGEERAKGNILERFSAQQFPDLHSELNLSSLELGDSALYFCASSVERSGGAGDTQYFGPGTRLTVL.